A selection of T cell receptor beta chains follows, all from one sample in a study of identical twins. TCRdb used MiXCR to reprocess the 5' RACE reads, holding one entry per CDR3 protein. The sample lists about 210,000 distinct CDR3 sequences, around 9.6% occurring once. Sequencing was done on a sample of memory (CD45RO+) T cells sorted from blood. Source of these receptors: a woman younger than 30 in good health. The conserved cysteine and the conserved F or W are not part of the CDR3 here.

TRBV20-1	TRBJ2-1	SASRGGGDEQF
TRBV4-2	TRBJ2-7	ASSQGGAGQSYEQY
TRBV11-2	TRBJ2-1	ASSLGGTSSYNEQF
TRBV5-1	TRBJ1-1	ASSLGTAGDTEAF
TRBV10-2	TRBJ2-3	ASRDSGRSDTQY
TRBV11-1	TRBJ2-3	ASSARGLSDTQY
TRBV5-1	TRBJ1-1	ASSQTSGPEAF
TRBV20-1	TRBJ2-1	SARRGPRDLDEQF
TRBV20-1	TRBJ2-1	SARGPRNEQF
TRBV3-1	TRBJ2-1	ASSQDPSSGMSSYNEQF
TRBV5-1	TRBJ2-7	ASSATGTRYEQY